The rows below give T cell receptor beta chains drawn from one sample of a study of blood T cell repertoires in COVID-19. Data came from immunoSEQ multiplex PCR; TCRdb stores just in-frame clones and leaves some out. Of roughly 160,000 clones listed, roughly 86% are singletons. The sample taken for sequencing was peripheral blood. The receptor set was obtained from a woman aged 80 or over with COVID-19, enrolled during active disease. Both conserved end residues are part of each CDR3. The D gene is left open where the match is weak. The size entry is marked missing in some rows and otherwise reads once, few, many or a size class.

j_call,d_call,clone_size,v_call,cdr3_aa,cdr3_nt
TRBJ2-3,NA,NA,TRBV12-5,CASGPTFTNTQYF,TGTGCTAGTGGTCCGACTTTCACTAATACGCAGTATTTT
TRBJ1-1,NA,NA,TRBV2,CASSETNPRGGAEAFF,TGTGCCAGCAGTGAAACGAACCCCAGGGGAGGGGCTGAAGCTTTCTTT
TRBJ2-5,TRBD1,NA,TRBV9,CASSVDGQGQTQYF,TGTGCCAGCAGCGTAGATGGACAGGGACAGACCCAGTACTTC
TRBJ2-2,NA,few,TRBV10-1,CASSESTGANTGELFF,TGCGCCAGCAGTGAGTCGACCGGGGCGAACACCGGGGAGCTGTTTTTT
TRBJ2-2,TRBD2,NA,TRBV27,CASSLNWAAGAGELFF,TGTGCCAGCAGTTTAAACTGGGCAGCGGGGGCCGGGGAGCTGTTTTTT
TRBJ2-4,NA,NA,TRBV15,CATSRDTGTADF,TGTGCCACCAGCAGAGATACAGGCACGGCAGACTTC
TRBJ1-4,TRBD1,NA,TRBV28,CASSVTGVEKLFF,TGTGCCAGCAGTGTCACAGGGGTTGAAAAACTGTTTTTT
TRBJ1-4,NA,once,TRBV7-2,CASSYTSGLEKLFF,TGTGCCAGCAGCTACACCAGCGGACTTGAAAAACTGTTTTTT
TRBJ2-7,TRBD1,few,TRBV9,CASSRDRGEQYF,TGTGCCAGCAGCAGAGACAGGGGCGAGCAGTACTTC
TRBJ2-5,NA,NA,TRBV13,CASKLIQRETQYF,TGTGCCAGCAAATTGATCCAGCGGGAGACCCAGTACTTC
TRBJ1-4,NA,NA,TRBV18,CASSPFGGLGEKLFF,TGTGCCAGCTCACCGTTCGGGGGGCTGGGAGAAAAACTGTTTTTT
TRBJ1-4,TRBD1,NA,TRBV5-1,CASSLEGQENEKLFF,TGCGCCAGCAGCTTGGAGGGACAGGAGAATGAAAAACTGTTTTTT
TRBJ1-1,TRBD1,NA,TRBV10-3,CAIRGDRGPRRNTEAFF,TGTGCCATCAGGGGGGACAGGGGGCCCCGGAGGAACACTGAAGCTTTCTTT
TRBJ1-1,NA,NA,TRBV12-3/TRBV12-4,CASTTRWSGAFF,TGTGCCAGCACCACCCGGTGGTCCGGGGCTTTCTTT
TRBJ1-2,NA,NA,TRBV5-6,CASSGAGRNYGYTF,TGTGCCAGCAGTGGCGCAGGGAGGAACTATGGCTACACCTTC
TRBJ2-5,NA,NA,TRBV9,CASSATGTGAETQYF,TGTGCCAGCAGCGCGACGGGCACAGGTGCGGAGACCCAGTACTTC
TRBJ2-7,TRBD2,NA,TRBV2,CASSGAGGEQYF,TGTGCCAGCAGTGGAGCGGGAGGGGAGCAGTACTTC
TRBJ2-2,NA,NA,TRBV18,CASSPNPGITGELFF,TGTGCCAGCTCACCTAACCCCGGTATCACCGGGGAGCTGTTTTTT
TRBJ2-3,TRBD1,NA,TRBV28,CASSGTASSDTQYF,TGTGCCAGCAGTGGGACAGCGTCATCCGATACGCAGTATTTT
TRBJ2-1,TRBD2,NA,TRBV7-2,CASSPRTSGQGEQFF,TGTGCCAGCAGCCCAAGGACTAGCGGCCAGGGTGAGCAGTTCTTC
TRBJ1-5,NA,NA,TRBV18,CAIDIPGPQHF,TGTGCCATCGATATCCCAGGGCCCCAGCATTTT
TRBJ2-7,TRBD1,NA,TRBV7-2,CASSPRGQYEQYF,TGTGCCAGCAGCCCCAGGGGACAGTACGAGCAGTACTTC
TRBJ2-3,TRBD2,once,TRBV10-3,CAIRKGLAASSTDTQYF,TGTGCCATCAGAAAGGGACTAGCGGCTTCTAGCACAGATACGCAGTATTTT
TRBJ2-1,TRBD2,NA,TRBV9,CASSVALGGVDNEQFF,TGTGCCAGCAGCGTAGCTCTCGGGGGGGTGGACAATGAGCAGTTCTTC
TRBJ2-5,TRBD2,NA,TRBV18,CASSPYLSGDETQYF,TGTGCCAGCTCACCTTATCTTAGCGGGGACGAGACCCAGTACTTC
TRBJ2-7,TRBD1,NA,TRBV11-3,CASSQQGALNEQYF,TGTGCCAGCAGTCAACAGGGGGCCTTGAACGAGCAGTACTTC
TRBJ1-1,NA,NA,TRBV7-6,CASSLGQGRGTEAFF,TGTGCCAGCAGCTTAGGGCAGGGCCGGGGGACTGAAGCTTTCTTT
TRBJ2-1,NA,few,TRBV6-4,CASSIQGLASGEQFF,TGTGCCAGCAGTATACAGGGTCTGGCTTCTGGTGAGCAGTTCTTC
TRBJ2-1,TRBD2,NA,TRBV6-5,CASSYWLAGGENEQFF,TGTGCCAGCAGTTACTGGCTAGCGGGAGGTGAGAATGAGCAGTTCTTC
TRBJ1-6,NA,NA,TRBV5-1,CASSLGEYSPLHF,TGCGCCAGCAGCTTGGGAGAGTATTCACCCCTCCACTTT
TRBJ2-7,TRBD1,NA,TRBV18,CASSSGQGAREQYF,TGTGCCAGCTCATCGGGACAGGGGGCCCGGGAGCAGTACTTC
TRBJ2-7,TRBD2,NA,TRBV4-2,CASSQASGGNYEQYF,TGTGCCAGCAGCCAAGCTAGCGGGGGCAACTACGAGCAGTACTTC
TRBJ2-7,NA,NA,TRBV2,CASSVQSYEQYF,TGTGCCAGCAGTGTACAGTCCTACGAGCAGTACTTC
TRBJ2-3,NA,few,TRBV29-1,CSGRQTPSTDTQYF,TGCAGCGGTCGACAGACCCCCAGCACAGATACGCAGTATTTT
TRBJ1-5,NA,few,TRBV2,CASSGGGNSNQPQHF,TGTGCCAGCAGTGGCGGGGGGAATAGCAATCAGCCCCAGCATTTT
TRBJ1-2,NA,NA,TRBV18,CASSPTGNYGYTF,TGTGCCAGCTCACCAACGGGTAACTATGGCTACACCTTC
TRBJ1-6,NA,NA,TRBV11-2,CASSLRPPGLSSPLHF,TGTGCCAGCAGCTTAAGACCCCCGGGTCTGAGTTCACCCCTCCACTTT
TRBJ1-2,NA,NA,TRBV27,CASSLASGTNYGYTF,TGTGCCAGCAGTTTAGCGTCAGGGACTAACTATGGCTACACCTTC
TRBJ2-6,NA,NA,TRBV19,CASSIWRGSGANVLTF,TGTGCCAGTAGTATTTGGCGGGGTAGTGGGGCCAACGTCCTGACTTTC
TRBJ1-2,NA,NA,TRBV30,CAWSTQAVIYGYTF,TGTGCCTGGAGTACACAAGCGGTTATCTATGGCTACACCTTC
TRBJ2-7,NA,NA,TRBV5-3,CARTDRSRAQYEQYF,TGTGCCAGAACCGACAGGTCCCGAGCACAATACGAGCAGTACTTC
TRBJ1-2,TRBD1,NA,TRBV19,CASSTGQGPYGYTF,TGTGCCAGTAGTACCGGACAGGGACCCTATGGCTACACCTTC
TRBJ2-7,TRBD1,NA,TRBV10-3,CAIGTGEAYEQYF,TGTGCCATCGGGACAGGTGAGGCCTACGAGCAGTACTTC
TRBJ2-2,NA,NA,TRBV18,CASSRGPTRNTGELFF,TGTGCCAGCTCACGAGGGCCCACTCGCAACACCGGGGAGCTGTTTTTT
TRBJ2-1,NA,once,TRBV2,CASSEALLAGRRFF,TGTGCCAGCAGTGAAGCGCTTCTGGCGGGCCGACGGTTCTTC
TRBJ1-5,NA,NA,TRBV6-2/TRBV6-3,CASSYRSSNQPQHF,TGTGCCAGCAGTTACAGGAGCTCGAATCAGCCCCAGCATTTT
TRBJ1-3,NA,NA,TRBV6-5,CASSYWGVAGNTIYF,TGTGCCAGCAGTTACTGGGGAGTCGCTGGAAACACCATATATTTT
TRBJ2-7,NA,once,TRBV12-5,CASGLGAPYEQYF,TGTGCTAGTGGTTTGGGGGCCCCCTACGAGCAGTACTTC